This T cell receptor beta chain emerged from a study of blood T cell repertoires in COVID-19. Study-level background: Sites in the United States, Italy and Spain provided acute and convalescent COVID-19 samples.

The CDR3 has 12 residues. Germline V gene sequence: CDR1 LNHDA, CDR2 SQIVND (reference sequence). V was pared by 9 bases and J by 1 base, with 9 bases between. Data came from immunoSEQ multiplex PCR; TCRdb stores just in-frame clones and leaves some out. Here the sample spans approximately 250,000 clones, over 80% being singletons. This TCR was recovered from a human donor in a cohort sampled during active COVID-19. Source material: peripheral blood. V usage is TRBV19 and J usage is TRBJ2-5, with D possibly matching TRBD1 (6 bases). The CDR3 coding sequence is TGTGCCAGCTGGGACACCCAAGAGACCCAGTACTTC. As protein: CASWDTQETQYF.